Listed below are T cell receptor beta chains from one sample, sequenced in a study of shared clonotypes between healthy human individuals. Sequencing used immunoSEQ multiplex PCR; TCRdb keeps in-frame clones, though not all of them. This sample has 2,500,000 or so clones, with around 94% found just once. The source material was naive CD4+ T cells sorted from blood. The receptors were sampled from a man between 18 and 29 years old in good health. Both conserved end residues are part of each CDR3. Fields, in order: J gene, V gene, CDR3 protein.

J gene: TRBJ2-7
V gene: TRBV7-2
CDR3 protein: CASSTRQGNINEQYF

J gene: TRBJ2-5
V gene: TRBV28
CDR3 protein: CASSSRLAGAETQYF

J gene: TRBJ1-3
V gene: TRBV5-6
CDR3 protein: CASSLGAKGGNTIYF

J gene: TRBJ2-1
V gene: TRBV20-1
CDR3 protein: CRVDNEQFF

J gene: TRBJ2-1
V gene: TRBV5-1
CDR3 protein: CASSFSGNSEQFF

J gene: TRBJ1-1
V gene: TRBV4-3
CDR3 protein: CASSQGGGRDTEAFF

J gene: TRBJ1-5
V gene: TRBV19
CDR3 protein: CASSAGNSNQPQHF

J gene: TRBJ1-1
V gene: TRBV6-5
CDR3 protein: CASSLRQGVTEAFF

J gene: TRBJ2-7
V gene: TRBV7-2
CDR3 protein: CASSLISLDRGNVYEQYF

J gene: TRBJ2-7
V gene: TRBV7-6
CDR3 protein: CASSARTTAFDEQYF

J gene: TRBJ2-2
V gene: TRBV7-2
CDR3 protein: CASSLVWGNTGELFF

J gene: TRBJ1-2
V gene: TRBV6-5
CDR3 protein: CASSKGNGYTF

J gene: NA
V gene: TRBV28
CDR3 protein: CASSLLAVLYEQYF

J gene: TRBJ2-1
V gene: TRBV30
CDR3 protein: CAWSPPPGANEQFF

J gene: TRBJ2-3
V gene: TRBV6-6
CDR3 protein: CASSSGGRDTQYF

J gene: TRBJ2-3
V gene: TRBV1
CDR3 protein: CTSRTLSSRGYTQYF

J gene: TRBJ2-2
V gene: TRBV11-2
CDR3 protein: CASSLLFQATGELFF

J gene: TRBJ2-5
V gene: TRBV5-1
CDR3 protein: CASRGRGTGQETQYF

J gene: TRBJ2-7
V gene: TRBV11-2
CDR3 protein: CASSLSGGRFDYEQYF

J gene: TRBJ2-6
V gene: TRBV7-3
CDR3 protein: CASSLGAKGSGANVLTF

J gene: TRBJ2-2
V gene: TRBV5-6
CDR3 protein: CASSTIRGGGELFF

J gene: TRBJ2-3
V gene: TRBV19
CDR3 protein: CASSIAPTQGTDTQYF

J gene: TRBJ2-5
V gene: TRBV6-5
CDR3 protein: CASSPARDTQTQYF

J gene: TRBJ2-7
V gene: TRBV7-9
CDR3 protein: CASSLGQGARTPYEQYF

J gene: TRBJ1-5
V gene: TRBV6-1
CDR3 protein: CASGGRGSAISPSIF

J gene: TRBJ1-2
V gene: TRBV6-5
CDR3 protein: CASSYSQYGFYGYTF

J gene: TRBJ2-1
V gene: TRBV7-9
CDR3 protein: CASSPLQGPYNEQFF

J gene: TRBJ2-1
V gene: TRBV30
CDR3 protein: CAYATGGVRWDNEQFF

J gene: TRBJ2-2
V gene: TRBV9
CDR3 protein: CASSVELKLTGELFF

J gene: TRBJ2-1
V gene: TRBV6-5
CDR3 protein: CASRPGPSYNEQFF

J gene: TRBJ2-5
V gene: TRBV2
CDR3 protein: CASRQDQETQYF

J gene: TRBJ1-1
V gene: TRBV11-2
CDR3 protein: CASSSPTGANTEAFF

J gene: TRBJ1-1
V gene: TRBV7-9
CDR3 protein: CASSLKQANTEAFF

J gene: TRBJ1-1
V gene: TRBV7-9
CDR3 protein: CASSPSDRSGNTEAFF

J gene: TRBJ2-2
V gene: TRBV7-9
CDR3 protein: CASSLERVGHTGELFF

J gene: TRBJ1-1
V gene: TRBV7-9
CDR3 protein: CASSLGDLLTEAFF

J gene: TRBJ1-2
V gene: TRBV5-6
CDR3 protein: CASSPGTGGIYGYTF

J gene: TRBJ2-3
V gene: TRBV18
CDR3 protein: CASSPRDATDTQYF

J gene: TRBJ1-6
V gene: TRBV7-8
CDR3 protein: CASSPEGQAYNSPLHF

J gene: TRBJ1-2
V gene: TRBV25-1
CDR3 protein: CATLPQGYYGYTF

J gene: TRBJ1-4
V gene: TRBV30
CDR3 protein: CAWSVTRRTNEKLFF

J gene: TRBJ1-2
V gene: TRBV18
CDR3 protein: CASSPYDREDGYTF

J gene: TRBJ2-1
V gene: TRBV5-4
CDR3 protein: CASSRMGQTYNEQFF

J gene: TRBJ2-3
V gene: TRBV10-3
CDR3 protein: CAISEGAGVGDTQYF

J gene: TRBJ2-7
V gene: TRBV19
CDR3 protein: CASTIGQSPSYEQYF

J gene: TRBJ1-5
V gene: TRBV9
CDR3 protein: CASSVDGGLAQPQHF

J gene: TRBJ2-2
V gene: TRBV7-2
CDR3 protein: CASSLHGSGELFF

J gene: TRBJ2-5
V gene: TRBV18
CDR3 protein: CASSWSAETQYF

J gene: TRBJ1-4
V gene: TRBV5-1
CDR3 protein: CASGLSGDPNEKLFF

J gene: TRBJ1-6
V gene: TRBV6-5
CDR3 protein: CASSYSIGQASRPLHF

J gene: TRBJ1-2
V gene: TRBV6-1
CDR3 protein: CASRSGQSRGYTF

J gene: TRBJ2-2
V gene: TRBV7-9
CDR3 protein: CASSPEMNTGELFF

J gene: TRBJ2-5
V gene: TRBV9
CDR3 protein: CASSPGQGVETQYF